The 31 T cell receptor beta chains listed next were all sequenced from one sample in a study of cytomegalovirus exposure and HLA in healthy donors. PCR used 60 Vbeta primers and 13 Jbeta primers. Sequencing used immunoSEQ multiplex PCR; TCRdb keeps in-frame clones, though not all of them. The sample table sets out 150,000 to 200,000 clones. The sample consisted of PBMCs. The receptors stem from a young man in good health and CMV-seronegative.

This sequence joins TRBV9 and TRBJ2-5; 14 bases fit TRBD2. With V trimmed by 4 bases and J by 4 bases, 3 bases remained unmatched. The CDR3 is made up of 15 amino acids. In germline, CDR1 is SGDLS, CDR2 YYNGEE. DNA of the CDR3: TGTGCCAGCAGCATCGGGACTAGCGGGAGAGAGACCCAGTACTTC. Amino acids: CASSIGTSGRETQYF.

For the CDR3, the DNA is TGTGCCTGGAGTGCCAAACCCGGGACAGGGGGGACTGAAGCTTTCTTT. Protein sequence: CAWSAKPGTGGTEAFF. The V gene is TRBV30, the J gene TRBJ1-1; the match to TRBD1 covers 11 bases. This CDR3 is 16 amino acids long. V dropped 1 base and J dropped 5; count of bases not matched to a gene: 9. Germline V gives CDR1 GTSNPN, CDR2 SVGIG (reference sequence).

This chain uses TRBV28 with TRBJ2-3, with 14 positions matching TRBD2. This CDR3 comprises 18 residues. V gave up 6 bases and J gave up 5 bases; unmatched junction bases: 13. Germline CDR1 reads MDHEN; CDR2 reads SYDVKM. CDR3 amino acids: CASSLFPGLAGEGDTQYF. CDR3 coding DNA: TGTGCCAGCAGCCTCTTTCCGGGACTAGCGGGAGAGGGAGATACGCAGTATTTT.

The chain is built from TRBV19 and TRBJ2-2, with a possible D match to TRBD1 (6 bases). V was trimmed by 7 bases and J by 4 bases, leaving 13 bases between them. Germline V gene sequence: CDR1 LNHDA, CDR2 SQIVND (reference sequence). The CDR3 consists of 14 residues. This chain's CDR3 is CASNSAGVTGELFF. CDR3 sequence (DNA): TGTGCCAGTAACTCGGCAGGGGTCACCGGGGAGCTGTTTTTT.

This chain connects TRBV28 to TRBJ2-2, with D possibly being TRBD2 (5 bases). V shed 5 bases and J shed 3 bases, with 10 bases lying between them. The CDR3 sequence is 14 residues long. Germline V lookup: CDR1 MDHEN, CDR2 SYDVKM. The CDR3 nucleotides read TGTGCCAGCAGTCCCGTGGACTACACCGGGGAGCTGTTTTTT. It is translated as CASSPVDYTGELFF.

The chain has TRBV6-1 and TRBJ2-7; 7 positions agree with TRBD2. The CDR3 sequence is 15 residues long. The germline V gene has CDR1 MNHNS and CDR2 SASEGT. The V gene end was trimmed by 6 bases and the J gene end by 2 bases; junction bases not matched to a gene: 10. CDR3 region: CASSGTSEPAYEQYF. The CDR3 DNA follows: TGTGCCAGCAGCGGCACTAGCGAACCCGCCTACGAGCAGTACTTC.

The V call is TRBV11-2, the J call TRBJ2-2; TRBD1 is a possible D gene (5 bases). Trimming shortened V by 1 base and J by 7 bases, and 13 bases separated the two germline ends. This CDR3 spans 15 amino acids. The germline gives CDR1 SGHAT, CDR2 FQNNGV. CDR3 in DNA: TGTGCCAGCAGCTTAGCAGGGATACCCATCGGGGAGCTGTTTTTT. Amino acid sequence: CASSLAGIPIGELFF.

V is TRBV7-2 and J is TRBJ2-2; 11 bases agree with TRBD2. The CDR3 spans 15 residues. The trim removed 5 bases at V and 4 bases at J, leaving 3 bases unmatched. CDR1 SGHTA and CDR2 FQGNSA come from the germline V gene. The CDR3 nucleotides are TGTGCCAGCAGCGGCGGACTAGCGGGCACCGGGGAGCTGTTTTTT. Translation: CASSGGLAGTGELFF. Full variable domain (missing parts from reference TRBV7-2 and TRBJ2-2): GAGVSQSPSNKVTEKGKDVELRCDPISGHTALYWYRQSLGQGLEFLIYFQGNSAPDKSGLPSDRFSAERTGGSVSTLTIQRTQQEDSAVYLCASSGGLAGTGELFFGEGSRLTVL.

The chain carries TRBV29-1 and TRBJ1-1; D might be TRBD1 (5 bases). CDR1 is SQVTM, CDR2 ANQGSEA, per germline. Deletions cut 7 bases from V and 0 bases from J, with 12 bases between. This CDR3 spans 13 amino acids. For the CDR3, the DNA is TGCAGCGGGGGCCTTCTGATGAACACTGAAGCTTTCTTT. Amino acid sequence: CSGGLLMNTEAFF.

The V call is TRBV5-4, the J call TRBJ2-5, with D uncertain. The CDR3 length is 13 residues. V was pared by 0 bases and J by 3 bases, with 6 bases between. Germline V gene sequence: CDR1 SGHNT, CDR2 YYREEE (reference sequence). CDR3 coding DNA: TGTGCCAGCAGCTTGGACCAGAAAGAGACCCAGTACTTC. It translates to CASSLDQKETQYF.

The V call is TRBV5-1, the J call TRBJ1-5; 8 bases are shared with TRBD1. This CDR3 has 15 residues. CDR1 is SGHRS and CDR2 is YFSETQ in the germline V gene. V was pared by 1 base and J by 1 base, with 1 base of the junction left unmatched. In DNA form, the CDR3 reads TGCGCCAGCAGCTTGCAGGGGGCGAGCAATCAGCCCCAGCATTTT. Translated: CASSLQGASNQPQHF.

The V call is TRBV9, the J call TRBJ2-5, with a tentative D call TRBD1 (6 bases). The DNA end lines up better with TRBJ2-7; the J call may be wrong. Germline V gene sequence: CDR1 SGDLS, CDR2 YYNGEE. The CDR3 is made up of 14 amino acids. The CDR3 sequence: CASSAGTNSYEQYF. CDR3 in DNA: TGTGCCAGCAGCGCCGGGACAAACTCCTACGAGCAGTACTTC.

The rearrangement joins TRBV5-1 to TRBJ1-1; a weak D match, TRBD1 (6 bases). CDR1 SGHRS and CDR2 YFSETQ come from the germline V gene. Trimming stripped 2 bases from V and 4 bases from J, with 9 bases between. The CDR3 runs to 13 residues. CDR3 DNA sequence: TGCGCCAGCAGCTTCTCGGACAGCACTGAAGCTTTCTTT. It codes for CASSFSDSTEAFF.

The chain's CDR3 is CASSQGLPGANVLTF. CDR3 sequence (DNA): TGCGCCAGCAGCCAGGGGCTACCTGGGGCCAACGTCCTGACTTTC. The chain is built from TRBV4-3 and TRBJ2-6; D is perhaps TRBD1 (5 bases). Trimming took 3 bases from V and 2 from J, leaving 8 bases between them. The CDR3 has 15 amino acids. Germline V gene data show CDR1 as LGHNA and CDR2 as YSLEER.

The chain is built from TRBV6-4 and TRBJ2-7, with D possibly TRBD1 on 5 matching bases. Germline V gene lookup returns CDR1 MRHNA and CDR2 SNTAGT. The CDR3 runs 12 residues. Deletions cut 5 bases from V and 2 bases from J, with 7 bases between. The CDR3 bases are TGTGCCAGCAGTCAGGGCACCTACGAGCAGTACTTC. Amino acid sequence: CASSQGTYEQYF.

The CDR3 nucleotides read TGTGCCAGTAGTATGTCGGGGGCTGGAAACACCATATATTTT. As protein: CASSMSGAGNTIYF. This sequence joins TRBV19 and TRBJ1-3; D might be TRBD1 (5 bases). Trimming removed 3 bases from V and 2 bases from J, with 8 bases in between. Per the germline V gene, CDR1 is LNHDA and CDR2 is SQIVND (reference sequence). The CDR3 loop spans 14 amino acids.

The chain employs TRBV5-1 and TRBJ1-1; tentative D call: TRBD1 (5 bases). Germline V gene lookup returns CDR1 SGHRS and CDR2 YFSETQ. The CDR3 spans 16 residues. V dropped 2 bases and J dropped 6 bases, with 20 bases sitting between them. The CDR3 region has the DNA TGCGCCAGCAGCTTTACATCAGTCAGGGATAGGGCTGAAGCTTTCTTT. This translates into CASSFTSVRDRAEAFF. Combining the CDR3 with reference TRBV5-1 and TRBJ1-1 gives the whole variable domain KAGVTQTPRYLIKTRGQQVTLSCSPISGHRSVSWYQQTPGQGLQFLFEYFSETQRNKGNFPGRFSGRQFSNSRSEMNVSTLELGDSALYLCASSFTSVRDRAEAFFGQGTRLTVV.

The chain joins TRBV6-1 to TRBJ2-1; 13 nucleotides align to TRBD2. Germline values: CDR1 MNHNS, CDR2 SASEGT. Trimming at V came to 3 bases and at J to 8 bases, leaving 16 bases not matched to a gene. The CDR3 loop spans 19 amino acids. The CDR3 nucleotides are TGTGCCAGCAGTGAGCACCGAACTAGCGGGAGGGGGCATTTGGATGAGCAGTTCTTC. It encodes CASSEHRTSGRGHLDEQFF.

The gene calls are TRBV6-1 and TRBJ2-3; TRBD2 agrees at 7 bases. V dropped 5 bases and J dropped 6; count of bases not matched to a gene: 5. The CDR3 is 13 residues long. The germline gives CDR1 MNHNS, CDR2 SASEGT. CDR3 in amino acids: CASSYGLGDTQYF. Here the CDR3 DNA reads TGTGCCAGCAGTTATGGACTAGGGGATACGCAGTATTTT.

The rearrangement links TRBV19 to TRBJ2-2; 7 bases fit TRBD1. The length of the CDR3 is 15 residues. J gave up 0 bases and V 7 bases, and 5 bases lay outside the gene matches. The germline gives CDR1 LNHDA, CDR2 SQIVND (reference sequence). The CDR3 nucleotides are TGTGCCAGTACTAGGACAGGCACGAACACCGGGGAGCTGTTTTTT. This encodes CASTRTGTNTGELFF.

The V gene is TRBV10-1, the J gene TRBJ2-2; D perhaps matches TRBD2 (5 bases). This CDR3 comprises 14 residues. V dropped 5 bases and J dropped 5 bases, with 12 bases sitting between them. Germline loops: CDR1 WNHNN, CDR2 SYGVQD (reference sequence). The CDR3 sequence is CASSLRGGTGELFF. Here the CDR3 DNA reads TGCGCCAGCAGTCTCCGAGGCGGGACCGGGGAGCTGTTTTTT.

The V gene is TRBV30, the J gene TRBJ2-3; 11 bases fit TRBD1. The germline V gene has CDR1 GTSNPN and CDR2 SVGIG (reference sequence). Trimming took 2 bases from V and 4 from J; bases not matched to a gene: 5. The CDR3 runs 15 residues. The CDR3 loop reads CAWSSGQGAADTQYF. CDR3 bases: TGTGCCTGGAGTTCCGGACAGGGGGCAGCAGATACGCAGTATTTT.

The genes are TRBV29-1 and TRBJ1-1, with TRBD1 matching over 11 bases. This CDR3 has 15 amino acids. The germline V gene has CDR1 SQVTM and CDR2 ANQGSEA. V was pared by 2 bases and J by 7 bases, with 9 bases of the junction left unmatched. The CDR3 loop reads CSVETGRGTGGEAFF. The CDR3 DNA sequence: TGCAGCGTTGAAACTGGTCGGGGGACAGGGGGTGAAGCTTTCTTT.

The CDR3 loop reads CASSFTWTGEAFF. Written as DNA, the CDR3 is TGTGCCAGCAGTTTCACATGGACAGGAGAAGCTTTCTTT. This chain uses TRBV27 with TRBJ1-1, with 7 nucleotides matching TRBD1. The CDR3 sequence is 13 residues long. Germline CDR1 MNHEY, CDR2 SMNVEV (reference sequence). V lost 3 bases and J lost 8; bases outside the gene matches: 6.

The chain joins TRBV7-2 to TRBJ2-5, with 7 bases matching TRBD2. Germline V gene data show CDR1 as SGHTA and CDR2 as FQGNSA. The CDR3 runs to 13 residues. V shed 7 bases, J shed 9 bases, and the junction held 11 bases outside the gene matches. In nucleotides, the CDR3 is TGTGCCAGCAACTCGGGAGGAGGTATGGCCCAGTACTTC. It yields the protein CASNSGGGMAQYF. Drawing the rest from reference TRBV7-2 and TRBJ2-5, the complete variable domain is GAGVSQSPSNKVTEKGKDVELRCDPISGHTALYWYRQSLGQGLEFLIYFQGNSAPDKSGLPSDRFSAERTGGSVSTLTIQRTQQEDSAVYLCASNSGGGMAQYFGPGTRLLVL.

The J gene is TRBJ2-5, the V gene TRBV11-2; D may be TRBD1 (6 bases). V lost 8 bases, J lost 7 bases, and 20 bases lay in between. CDR1 SGHAT and CDR2 FQNNGV come from the germline V gene. This CDR3 is 14 amino acids long. The CDR3: CASGQGPRRVTQYF. The CDR3 DNA reads as TGTGCCAGCGGTCAGGGGCCACGTCGGGTGACCCAGTACTTC.

The chain is built from TRBV7-6 and TRBJ2-7, with 7 nucleotides matching TRBD1. Germline V gene lookup returns CDR1 SGHVS and CDR2 FNYEAQ. This CDR3 comprises 16 residues. V lost 2 bases and J lost 1; bases outside the gene matches: 8. CDR3 region: CASSLFSMGQSYEQYF. The CDR3 coding sequence is TGTGCCAGCAGCTTATTTTCTATGGGACAGTCCTACGAGCAGTACTTC.

The gene calls are TRBV11-3 and TRBJ1-1; D is uncertain. The CDR3 totals 15 residues. V was trimmed by 1 base and J by 5 bases, leaving 14 bases between them. Germline values: CDR1 SGHNT, CDR2 YENEEA. The DNA for the CDR3 is TGTGCCAGCAGCTTAGGATACGGGGTCGAGACTGAAGCTTTCTTT. It translates to CASSLGYGVETEAFF.

The V gene is TRBV4-3, the J gene TRBJ1-3; a weak D match, TRBD1 (5 bases). The germline gives CDR1 LGHNA, CDR2 YSLEER. The ends were cut back, 0 bases at V and 9 bases at J, with 15 bases in the middle. The CDR3 is 15 residues long. The CDR3 spells CASSQDVGGDSTIYF. CDR3 DNA: TGCGCCAGCAGCCAAGATGTTGGAGGGGATAGCACCATATATTTT.

The chain has TRBV30 and TRBJ1-3; 7 bases fit TRBD1. V lost 8 bases, J lost 4 bases, and 8 bases stayed unmatched. This CDR3 is built from 13 residues. Germline V CDR1 and CDR2: GTSNPN, SVGIG (reference sequence). The CDR3 region is CALATGSGNTIYF. DNA of the CDR3: TGTGCCCTCGCGACAGGGTCCGGAAACACCATATATTTT.

The chain links TRBV19 to TRBJ2-7, with a tentative D call TRBD1 (6 bases). CDR1 is LNHDA and CDR2 is SQIVND in the germline V gene (reference sequence). V dropped 6 bases and J dropped 1 base, with 16 bases sitting between them. This CDR3 comprises 15 residues. The CDR3 nucleotides read TGTGCCAGTAGACGGACACAGGGCCCATCCTACGAGCAGTACTTC. Amino acid sequence: CASRRTQGPSYEQYF.